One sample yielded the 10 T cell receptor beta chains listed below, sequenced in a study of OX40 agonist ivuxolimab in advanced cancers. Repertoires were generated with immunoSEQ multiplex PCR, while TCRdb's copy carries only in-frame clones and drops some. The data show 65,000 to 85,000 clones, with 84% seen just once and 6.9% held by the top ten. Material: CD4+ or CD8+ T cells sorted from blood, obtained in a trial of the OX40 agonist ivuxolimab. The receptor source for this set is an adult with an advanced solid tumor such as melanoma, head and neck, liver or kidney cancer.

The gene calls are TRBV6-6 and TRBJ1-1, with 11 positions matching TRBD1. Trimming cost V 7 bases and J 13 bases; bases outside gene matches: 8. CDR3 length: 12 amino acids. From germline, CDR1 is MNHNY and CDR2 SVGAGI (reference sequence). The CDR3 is CASTADRGLGFF. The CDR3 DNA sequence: TGTGCCAGCACCGCGGACAGGGGGCTCGGTTTCTTT.

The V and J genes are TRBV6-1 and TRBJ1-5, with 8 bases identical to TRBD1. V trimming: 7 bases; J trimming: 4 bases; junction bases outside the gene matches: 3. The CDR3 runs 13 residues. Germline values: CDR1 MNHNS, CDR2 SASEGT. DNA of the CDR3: TGTGCCAGCACCGACAGGGGTAATCAGCCCCAGCATTTT. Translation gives CASTDRGNQPQHF.

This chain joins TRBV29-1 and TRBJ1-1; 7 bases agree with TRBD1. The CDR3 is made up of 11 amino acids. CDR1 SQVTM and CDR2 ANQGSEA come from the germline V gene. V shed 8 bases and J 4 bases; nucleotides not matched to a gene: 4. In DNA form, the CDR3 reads TGCAGCTCCAGGGGGACCACTGAAGCTTTCTTT. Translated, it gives CSSRGTTEAFF.

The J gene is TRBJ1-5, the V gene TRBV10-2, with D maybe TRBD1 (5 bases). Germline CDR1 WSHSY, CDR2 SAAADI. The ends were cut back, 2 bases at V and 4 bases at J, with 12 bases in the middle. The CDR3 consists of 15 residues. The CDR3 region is CASSEPGTVNQPQHF. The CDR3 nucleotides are TGCGCCAGCAGTGAGCCCGGGACGGTGAATCAGCCCCAGCATTTT.

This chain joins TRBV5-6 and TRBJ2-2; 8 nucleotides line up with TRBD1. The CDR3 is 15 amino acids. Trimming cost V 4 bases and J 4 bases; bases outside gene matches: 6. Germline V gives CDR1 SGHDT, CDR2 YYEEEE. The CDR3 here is CASSPDTGGTGELFF. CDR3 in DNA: TGTGCCAGCAGCCCAGATACAGGGGGCACCGGGGAGCTGTTTTTT.

CDR3 region: CASRGGQGQNQPQHF. CDR3 in DNA: TGTGCCAGCAGGGGAGGACAGGGTCAAAATCAGCCCCAGCATTTT. This sequence joins TRBV6-6 and TRBJ1-5; TRBD1 aligns across 8 bases. V was pared by 6 bases and J by 4 bases, with 8 bases of the junction left unmatched. CDR1 and CDR2 from the germline V gene are MNHNY and SVGAGI (reference sequence). CDR3 length equals 15 residues.

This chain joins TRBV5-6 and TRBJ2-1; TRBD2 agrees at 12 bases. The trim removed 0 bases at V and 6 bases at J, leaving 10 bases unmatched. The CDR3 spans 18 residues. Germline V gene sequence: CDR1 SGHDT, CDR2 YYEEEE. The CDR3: CASSLGPPLAGGGNEQFF. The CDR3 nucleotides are TGTGCCAGCAGCTTGGGCCCGCCGCTAGCGGGAGGGGGCAATGAGCAGTTCTTC.

The CDR3 spells CASRLRVGTGGYGYTF. CDR3 coding DNA: TGTGCCAGCAGGTTACGAGTAGGGACAGGGGGATATGGCTACACCTTC. The chain uses TRBV7-2 and TRBJ1-2, with 11 bases lining up with TRBD1. V lost 6 bases to trimming and J lost 5 bases; unmatched junction nucleotides: 11. Looked up from germline, CDR1 is SGHTA and CDR2 is FQGNSA. CDR3 length equals 16 residues.

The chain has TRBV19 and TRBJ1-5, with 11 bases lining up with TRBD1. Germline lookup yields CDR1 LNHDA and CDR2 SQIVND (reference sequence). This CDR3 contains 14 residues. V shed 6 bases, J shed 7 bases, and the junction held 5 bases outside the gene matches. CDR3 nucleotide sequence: TGTGCCAGTAGGGACAGGGGGCTCCAGCAGCCCCAGCATTTT. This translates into CASRDRGLQQPQHF.

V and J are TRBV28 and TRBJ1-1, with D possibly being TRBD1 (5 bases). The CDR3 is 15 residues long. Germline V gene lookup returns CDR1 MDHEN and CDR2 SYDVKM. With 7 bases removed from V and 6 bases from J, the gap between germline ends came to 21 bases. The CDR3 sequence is CASIVFGAGHAEAFF. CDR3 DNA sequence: TGTGCCAGCATCGTATTCGGGGCCGGGCATGCTGAAGCTTTCTTT.